These 10 T cell receptor beta chains came from one sample sequenced in a study of radiation and T cells in renal cell carcinoma. Data came from immunoSEQ multiplex PCR; TCRdb stores just in-frame clones and leaves some out. The sample contains roughly 90,000 clones, about 82% of which appear only once. Time point described: blood 4 weeks post-SBRT, at nephrectomy. Regarding treatment: 15 Gy SBRT to primary tumor, nephrectomy 4 weeks later. Sample: blood, taken from a patient whose treatment included radiotherapy and nephrectomy. The receptors were gathered from a man between 45 and 60 years old with renal cell carcinoma.

The chain combines TRBV18 with TRBJ2-3; 8 bases fit TRBD2. Germline V gives CDR1 KGHSH, CDR2 LQKENI. With V trimmed by 3 bases and J by 5 bases, 13 bases remained unmatched. The CDR3 extends over 17 amino acids. The CDR3 bases are TGTGCCAGCTCACCTAGCCGCGGCGGGGGGTCCGGAGATACGCAGTATTTT. Its translation is CASSPSRGGGSGDTQYF.

Remarks on this clone: This CDR3 is also generated by other DNA sequences in the sample. This rearrangement joins TRBV9 to TRBJ2-5, with 12 bases identical to TRBD2. Per the germline V gene, CDR1 is SGDLS and CDR2 is YYNGEE. The CDR3 consists of 16 residues. V shed 2 bases and J 1 base; nucleotides not matched to a gene: 3. This chain's CDR3 is CASSVLAGGLQETQYF. The CDR3 DNA reads as TGTGCCAGCAGCGTTCTAGCGGGGGGGCTCCAAGAGACCCAGTACTTC.

This clone has only one observation. The chain has TRBV28 and TRBJ2-7, with TRBD2 matching over 7 bases. V lost 2 bases and J lost 2; bases outside the gene matches: 6. CDR1 and CDR2 (germline): MDHEN, SYDVKM. The CDR3 spans 15 residues. This chain's CDR3 is CASSLAGLGAYEQYF. CDR3 nucleotide sequence: TGTGCCAGCAGTTTAGCTGGACTAGGGGCCTACGAGCAGTACTTC.

The rearrangement links TRBV28 to TRBJ1-2; 8 bases agree with TRBD1. Germline V CDR1 and CDR2: MDHEN, SYDVKM. The CDR3 sequence is 16 residues long. The V gene end was trimmed by 4 bases and the J gene end by 4 bases; junction bases not matched to a gene: 11. The CDR3 DNA reads as TGTGCCAGCAGTTCTCAAGACAGGGGCCATCCCTATGGCTACACCTTC. As protein: CASSSQDRGHPYGYTF.

The CDR3 nucleotides read TGTGCCAGTAGTACCGGGACAAATACAGATACGCAGTATTTT. It specifies CASSTGTNTDTQYF. The chain couples TRBV19 to TRBJ2-3, with a possible D match to TRBD1 (6 bases). V was trimmed by 4 bases and J by 3 bases, leaving 11 bases between them. The CDR3 is 14 residues long. Germline V gene sequence: CDR1 LNHDA, CDR2 SQIVND (reference sequence).

The chain couples TRBV4-2 to TRBJ2-1; D is uncertain. This CDR3 is 14 amino acids long. Germline V gene data show CDR1 as LGHNA and CDR2 as YNFKEQ. V dropped 0 bases and J dropped 3 bases, with 6 bases sitting between them. CDR3 loop: CASSQDRFYNEQFF. CDR3 sequence (DNA): TGTGCCAGCAGCCAAGATAGGTTCTACAATGAGCAGTTCTTC.

The chain joins TRBV7-9 to TRBJ2-7; possible D gene TRBD1, 6 bases. The CDR3 loop spans 14 amino acids. The germline V gene has CDR1 SEHNR and CDR2 FQNEAQ (reference sequence). The V gene lost 1 base and the J gene lost 5 bases, with 12 bases spanning the gap. The CDR3 spells CASSLVGRGNEQYF. In DNA form, the CDR3 reads TGTGCCAGCAGCTTAGTAGGCAGGGGCAACGAGCAGTACTTC.

V and J are TRBV6-5 and TRBJ1-4; D is ambiguous. Between the trimmed V and J ends, which lost 6 bases and 10 bases, there was a span of 12 bases. This CDR3 region has 12 residues. Looked up from germline, CDR1 is MNHEY and CDR2 is SVGAGI. CDR3 coding DNA: TGTGCCAGCAGCTCGGGGATTGGAAAACTGTTTTTT. Residues: CASSSGIGKLFF.

This clone has only one observation. V and J are TRBV4-3 and TRBJ2-2; D may be TRBD1 or TRBD2 (5 bases each). The CDR3 runs 16 residues. The germline V gene has CDR1 LGHNA and CDR2 YSLEER. V lost 1 base and J lost 4, with 13 bases in between. CDR3 sequence reads: CASSQAGPGVTGELFF. The CDR3 DNA reads TGCGCCAGCAGCCAAGCGGGGCCAGGAGTCACCGGGGAGCTGTTTTTT.

The chain uses TRBV6-6 and TRBJ1-4, with D uncertain. The CDR3 contains 15 residues. The ends were cut back, 0 bases at V and 5 bases at J, with 10 bases in the middle. Germline-derived CDR1 and CDR2 are MNHNY and SVGAGI (reference sequence). CDR3 nucleotide sequence: TGTGCCAGCAGTTACTCTCGGATACGGAATGAAAAACTGTTTTTT. This sequence encodes CASSYSRIRNEKLFF.